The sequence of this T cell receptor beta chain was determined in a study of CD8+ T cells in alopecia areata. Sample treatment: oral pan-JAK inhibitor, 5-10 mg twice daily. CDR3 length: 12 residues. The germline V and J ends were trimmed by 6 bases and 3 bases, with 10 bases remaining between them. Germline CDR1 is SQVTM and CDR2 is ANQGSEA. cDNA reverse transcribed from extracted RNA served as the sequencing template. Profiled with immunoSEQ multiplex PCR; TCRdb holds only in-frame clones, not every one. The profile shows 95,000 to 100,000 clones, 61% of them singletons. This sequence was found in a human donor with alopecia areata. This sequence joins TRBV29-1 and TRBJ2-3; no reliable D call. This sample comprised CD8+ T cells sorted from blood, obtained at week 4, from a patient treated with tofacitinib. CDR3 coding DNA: TGCAGCGTCCCTCTAGAGACAGATACGCAGTATTTT. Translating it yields CSVPLETDTQYF.